The 31 T cell receptor beta chains below all came from one sample that was sequenced in a study of blood T cell repertoires in COVID-19 (dated by TCRdb to 2019 to 2021). The method behind the library was the immunoSEQ multiplex PCR assay. Not all clones reach the TCRdb copy of this immuneACCESS table, which keeps in-frame sequences only. Checked studies attribute under half of the gap to unresolved V genes and leave the rest unexplained. The sample records under 300,000 clones, around 90% of which are singletons. Together, the top ten hold approximately 1.3% of the sample. The material sequenced was PBMCs or T cells enriched from blood (not recorded which). These receptors originate from a human donor in a cohort exposed to, infected with or recovered from COVID-19 (not recorded which). The donor label of this sample is uncertain.

The V call is TRBV12-5, the J call TRBJ2-2, with 7 positions matching TRBD2. Germline V gene sequence: CDR1 LGHNT, CDR2 FRNRAP. V lost 0 bases and J lost 5; bases outside the gene matches: 12. The CDR3 totals 18 residues. In DNA, the CDR3 is TGTGCTAGTGGTTTGGTACAAGGGAGGGCTGGTTGGACCGGGGAGCTGTTTTTT. Amino acid sequence: CASGLVQGRAGWTGELFF.

The chain carries TRBV12-5 and TRBJ1-2, with a tentative D call TRBD1 (6 bases). V was cut by 6 bases and J by 3 bases, with 17 bases left in between. The CDR3 runs to 15 residues. Germline lookup yields CDR1 LGHNT and CDR2 FRNRAP. The CDR3 sequence is CASGPDTGNHYGYTF. The CDR3 DNA sequence: TGTGCTAGTGGCCCTGATACAGGGAACCACTATGGCTACACCTTC.

The chain has TRBV7-2 and TRBJ2-1; weak D call: TRBD2 (6 bases). Germline values: CDR1 SGHTA, CDR2 FQGNSA. V lost 0 bases and J lost 1, with 10 bases in between. The CDR3 extends over 16 amino acids. The CDR3 DNA reads as TGTGCCAGCAGCTTAGCCGGGACTGCTTCCTACAATGAGCAGTTCTTC. Translation: CASSLAGTASYNEQFF.

The rearrangement uses TRBV18 and TRBJ2-2; a possible D gene is TRBD1 (5 bases). The CDR3 runs 14 residues. With 3 bases removed from V and 6 bases from J, the gap between germline ends came to 11 bases. Germline V gene lookup returns CDR1 KGHSH and CDR2 LQKENI. The CDR3 nucleotides read TGTGCCAGCTCACCGCAGGGTTTGTCCGGGGAGCTGTTTTTT. Amino acid sequence: CASSPQGLSGELFF.

The chain has TRBV5-6 and TRBJ2-7; the match to TRBD1 covers 8 bases. Trimming cost V 0 bases and J 0 bases; bases outside gene matches: 5. Per the germline V gene, CDR1 is SGHDT and CDR2 is YYEEEE. CDR3 length equals 16 residues. Here the CDR3 reads CASSLEGTGPSYEQYF. CDR3 bases: TGTGCCAGCAGCTTGGAGGGGACAGGTCCCTCCTACGAGCAGTACTTC.

The chain recombines TRBV5-5 with TRBJ2-5; D is perhaps TRBD2 (5 bases). There are 15 residues in the CDR3. V lost 1 base to trimming and J lost 9 bases, with 19 bases between them. Germline V gene data show CDR1 as SGHKS and CDR2 as YYEKEE (reference sequence). The CDR3 is CASSLILLEGAAQYF. The CDR3 DNA is TGTGCCAGCAGCTTGATATTGCTCGAGGGCGCGGCCCAGTACTTC.

The chain carries TRBV19 and TRBJ1-2; no definite D call. Trimming pared 2 bases from V and 3 bases from J, leaving 4 bases between. Per the germline V gene, CDR1 is LNHDA and CDR2 is SQIVND (reference sequence). The CDR3 consists of 12 residues. In nucleotides, the CDR3 is TGTGCCAGTAGTATAACAGACTATGGCTACACCTTC. Its translation: CASSITDYGYTF.

The chain combines TRBV11-2 with TRBJ2-7; no clear D gene. Germline lookup yields CDR1 SGHAT and CDR2 FQNNGV. Trimming left V 1 base short and J 0 bases short, with 7 bases between. The CDR3 sequence is 14 residues long. The CDR3 here is CASSLGRNSYEQYF. The CDR3 DNA sequence: TGTGCCAGCAGCTTAGGGCGGAACTCCTACGAGCAGTACTTC. The full variable domain, rest sourced from reference TRBV11-2 and TRBJ2-7, is EAGVAQSPRYKIIEKRQSVAFWCNPISGHATLYWYQQILGQGPKLLIQFQNNGVVDDSQLPKDRFSAERLKGVDSTLKIQPAKLEDSAVYLCASSLGRNSYEQYFGPGTRLTVT.

The J gene is TRBJ2-1, the V gene TRBV10-2; D perhaps matches TRBD1 (6 bases). Germline loops: CDR1 WSHSY, CDR2 SAAADI. This CDR3 has 16 residues. V gave up 0 bases and J gave up 5 bases, with 14 bases separating them. CDR3 bases: TGCGCCAGCAGTGAGTCGTGGGCAGGGGACCACAATGAGCAGTTCTTC. This sequence encodes CASSESWAGDHNEQFF.

The CDR3 is CASSRQRGGETQYF. CDR3 bases: TGTGCCAGCAGCCGCCAGCGGGGGGGAGAGACCCAGTACTTC. The genes are TRBV9 and TRBJ2-5; 10 bases are a match to TRBD2. Germline lookup yields CDR1 SGDLS and CDR2 YYNGEE. The CDR3 runs 14 residues. Trimming removed 4 bases from V and 4 bases from J; junction bases left unmatched: 4. Together with reference TRBV9 and TRBJ2-5, the CDR3 gives the full variable domain: DSGVTQTPKHLITATGQRVTLRCSPRSGDLSVYWYQQSLDQGLQFLIQYYNGEERAKGNILERFSAQQFPDLHSELNLSSLELGDSALYFCASSRQRGGETQYFGPGTRLLVL.

The genes are TRBV7-2 and TRBJ1-1; D remains ambiguous. This CDR3 is 16 amino acids long. Germline CDR1 SGHTA, CDR2 FQGNSA. V was cut by 2 bases and J by 4 bases, with 17 bases left in between. The CDR3 DNA reads as TGTGCCAGCAGCTTATTAAGGGAGAGGTTGGGCACTGAAGCTTTCTTT. Its protein product is CASSLLRERLGTEAFF. Full variable domain (rest looked up from reference TRBV7-2 and TRBJ1-1): GAGVSQSPSNKVTEKGKDVELRCDPISGHTALYWYRQSLGQGLEFLIYFQGNSAPDKSGLPSDRFSAERTGGSVSTLTIQRTQQEDSAVYLCASSLLRERLGTEAFFGQGTRLTVV.

The chain carries TRBV5-1 and TRBJ1-6; D is possibly TRBD1 (5 bases). The CDR3 spans 15 residues. Trimming took 5 bases from V and 7 from J, leaving 16 bases between them. Germline CDR1 SGHRS, CDR2 YFSETQ. CDR3: CASSPSRGFNSPLHF. DNA for the CDR3: TGCGCCAGCAGTCCTAGCCGGGGGTTCAATTCACCCCTCCACTTT.

The rearrangement links TRBV5-1 to TRBJ1-2; D is unresolved. Germline lookup yields CDR1 SGHRS and CDR2 YFSETQ. The CDR3 spans 15 residues. Trimming stripped 3 bases from V and 5 bases from J, with 17 bases between. This CDR3 reads CASSSMGASPYGYTF. The CDR3, as DNA: TGCGCCAGCAGCTCGATGGGCGCCAGCCCTTATGGCTACACCTTC.

The rearrangement uses TRBV7-3 and TRBJ2-7, with D possibly TRBD1 on 5 matching bases. Germline loops: CDR1 SGHTA, CDR2 FQGTGA. The CDR3 loop spans 18 amino acids. Trimming pared 1 base from V and 2 bases from J, leaving 21 bases between. The CDR3 DNA reads as TGTGCCAGCAGCTTAAAATCCCCCGACAGTTTTGCCCCCTACGAGCAGTACTTC. Translating gives CASSLKSPDSFAPYEQYF. Combining the CDR3 with reference TRBV7-3 and TRBJ2-7 gives the whole variable domain GAGVSQTPSNKVTEKGKYVELRCDPISGHTALYWYRQSLGQGPEFLIYFQGTGAADDSGLPNDRFFAVRPEGSVSTLKIQRTERGDSAVYLCASSLKSPDSFAPYEQYFGPGTRLTVT.

This chain joins TRBV27 and TRBJ2-7; perhaps TRBD2 as D (5 bases). The CDR3 length is 16 residues. The ends were cut back, 3 bases at V and 1 base at J, with 16 bases in the middle. Germline assignment: CDR1 MNHEY and CDR2 SMNVEV (reference sequence). The CDR3 DNA is TGTGCCAGCAGTTTCGGGATTGGGGTTTCATCCTACGAGCAGTACTTC. This sequence encodes CASSFGIGVSSYEQYF.

The rearrangement joins TRBV5-6 to TRBJ2-5, with a weak D call TRBD2 (6 bases). CDR3 length: 15 residues. In germline, CDR1 is SGHDT, CDR2 YYEEEE. The V gene lost 2 bases and the J gene lost 1 base, with 12 bases spanning the gap. The CDR3 protein is CASSFRGGPQETQYF. For the CDR3, the DNA is TGTGCCAGCAGCTTCCGGGGAGGTCCCCAAGAGACCCAGTACTTC.

CDR3: CASSFRQGDLPYEQYF. CDR3 DNA: TGTGCCAGCAGCTTTCGACAGGGGGACCTTCCCTACGAGCAGTACTTC. V usage is TRBV7-2 and J usage is TRBJ2-7; the match to TRBD1 covers 9 bases. The V and J ends lost 3 bases and 2 bases, in that order; junction bases with no gene match: 8. The CDR3 loop spans 16 amino acids. Per the germline V gene, CDR1 is SGHTA and CDR2 is FQGNSA.

This chain connects TRBV12-5 to TRBJ1-6, with D perhaps matching TRBD1 (5 bases). The germline V and J ends were trimmed by 6 bases and 8 bases, with 11 bases remaining between them. This CDR3 contains 13 residues. Germline V CDR1 and CDR2: LGHNT, FRNRAP. Here the CDR3 DNA reads TGTGCTAGTGGCCGCAGGGCGGATTCACCCCTCCACTTT. Translation: CASGRRADSPLHF.

This sequence joins TRBV21-1 and TRBJ1-1; TRBD1, the table's D call, lacks a check against the DNA. TRBV21-1 is flagged as a pseudogene. The CDR3 consists of 14 residues. The CDR3 nucleotides are TGTGCCAGCAGCAAAGCGCGACCGACAATTGGGGCTTTCTTT. Its protein is CASSKARPTIGAFF.

The V call is TRBV19, the J call TRBJ1-1; the D gene is possibly TRBD1 (5 bases). V lost 6 bases to trimming and J lost 7 bases, with 12 bases between them. CDR3 length: 12 residues. In germline, CDR1 is LNHDA, CDR2 SQIVND (reference sequence). CDR3 region: CASRPRGDEAFF. CDR3 in DNA: TGTGCCAGTAGACCCCGGGGGGATGAAGCTTTCTTT.

V and J are TRBV6-6 and TRBJ1-1; D is uncertain. There are 15 residues in the CDR3. CDR1 is MNHNY and CDR2 is SVGAGI in the germline V gene (reference sequence). Trimming removed 1 base from V and 0 bases from J, with 9 bases in between. The CDR3 is CASSYYVSMNTEAFF. The CDR3 nucleotides read TGTGCCAGCAGTTACTACGTGTCTATGAACACTGAAGCTTTCTTT.

The J gene is TRBJ2-7, the V gene TRBV7-8; 7 positions match TRBD1. The CDR3 is made up of 16 amino acids. CDR1 SGHVS and CDR2 FQNEAQ come from the germline V gene. The junction had 12 bases not matched to a gene; V was cut back by 5 bases and J by 2 bases. CDR3 nucleotides: TGTGCCAGCAGCCCGGACAGGTTTGGGGGAACCTACGAGCAGTACTTC. Protein sequence: CASSPDRFGGTYEQYF.

The chain couples TRBV14 to TRBJ1-2; 8 bases agree with TRBD1. The CDR3 extends over 14 amino acids. Germline V gene sequence: CDR1 SGHDN, CDR2 FVKESK. The V segment lost 4 bases and the J segment 6 bases; nucleotides outside the gene matches: 7. CDR3 sequence (DNA): TGTGCCAGCAGCCGCTCGGACAGGGCCCATGGCTACACCTTC. Protein product: CASSRSDRAHGYTF.

V gene TRBV29-1 combines with J gene TRBJ2-1; 11 bases agree with TRBD1. V shed 7 bases, J shed 5 bases, and the junction held 4 bases outside the gene matches. CDR1 and CDR2 (germline): SQVTM, ANQGSEA. The CDR3 loop spans 13 amino acids. CDR3 residues: CSAVGQGDNEQFF. The CDR3 coding sequence is TGCAGCGCCGTGGGACAGGGGGACAATGAGCAGTTCTTC.

DNA of the CDR3: TGTGCCAGCAGCCCCCGACAGGGGGTCGTTTCACCCCTCCACTTT. The encoded protein is CASSPRQGVVSPLHF. This sequence joins TRBV9 and TRBJ1-6; 9 bases are a match to TRBD1. The CDR3 runs 15 residues. From germline, CDR1 is SGDLS and CDR2 YYNGEE. Losses at the gene ends were 4 bases for V and 9 bases for J; bases not matched to a gene: 8. The entire variable domain, with the rest obtained from reference TRBV9 and TRBJ1-6, is as follows: DSGVTQTPKHLITATGQRVTLRCSPRSGDLSVYWYQQSLDQGLQFLIQYYNGEERAKGNILERFSAQQFPDLHSELNLSSLELGDSALYFCASSPRQGVVSPLHFGNGTRLTVT.

The genes are TRBV19 and TRBJ2-1, with TRBD1 matching 8 bases. Germline CDR1 and CDR2: LNHDA and SQIVND (reference sequence). The CDR3 loop spans 13 amino acids. With 3 bases clipped from V and 9 bases from J, the junction kept 4 bases outside the gene matches. CDR3 loop: CASSIQGAAEQFF. CDR3 nucleotides: TGTGCCAGTAGTATCCAGGGGGCGGCTGAGCAGTTCTTC.

V and J are TRBV7-9 and TRBJ1-1; 7 bases map to TRBD1. Germline trimming cut 5 bases from V and 1 base from J; bases unmatched to any gene: 7. Looked up from germline, CDR1 is SEHNR and CDR2 is FQNEAQ (reference sequence). The CDR3 is 15 amino acids. In DNA form, the CDR3 reads TGTGCCAGCAGCAAGGCCGGGACAGCGAACACTGAAGCTTTCTTT. Translated, it gives CASSKAGTANTEAFF.

The chain carries TRBV7-2 and TRBJ2-1; TRBD1 might be the D (6 bases). Trimming removed 4 bases at V and 5 bases at J, with 12 bases between. This CDR3 has 14 amino acids. Per germline, CDR1 SGHTA and CDR2 FQGNSA. CDR3 nucleotides: TGTGCCAGCAGCTCAAACAGGGTAAACAATGAGCAGTTCTTC. It specifies CASSSNRVNNEQFF.

The chain is built from TRBV19 and TRBJ2-3; D possibly corresponds to TRBD1 (5 bases). Trimming left V 10 bases short and J 2 bases short, with 16 bases between. Looked up from germline, CDR1 is LNHDA and CDR2 is SQIVND (reference sequence). The CDR3 loop spans 14 amino acids. The CDR3 bases are TGTGCCACCTCGACAGAATTACACACAGATACGCAGTATTTT. Amino acid sequence: CATSTELHTDTQYF.

The chain recombines TRBV7-2 with TRBJ2-1; D is uncertain. CDR1 and CDR2 from the germline V gene are SGHTA and FQGNSA. The CDR3 is 15 amino acids. Trimming pared 5 bases from V and 3 bases from J, leaving 14 bases between. The CDR3 coding sequence is TGTGCCAGCAGCCGCGAAGGCGCTAGCTACAATGAGCAGTTCTTC. Residues: CASSREGASYNEQFF.

The V and J genes are TRBV3-1 (or the pseudogene TRBV3-2) and TRBJ1-3; 7 bases match TRBD1. The CDR3 totals 15 residues. J was trimmed by 2 bases and V by 4 bases; bases with no gene match: 5. Germline assignment: CDR1 LGHDT and CDR2 YNNKEL (reference sequence). In DNA form, the CDR3 reads TGTGCCAGCAGCCTAGGAACAGGGGCTGGAAACACCATATATTTT. It yields the protein CASSLGTGAGNTIYF.